This TCR beta chain was identified during a study of cytomegalovirus exposure and HLA in healthy donors. General observations from the study: Researchers reported in a later analysis that a missense DCLRE1C variant was tied to TCR beta V- and J-gene trimming. 164 TCR beta chains were listed as cytomegalovirus-associated. Per a later analysis, HLA-associated TCR beta chains showed more clonal expansion than other, equally common TCR beta chains.

Healthy bone marrow donors supplied every sample. In the case of this clone: Its cognate antigen is unknown.

The CDR3 covers 14 residues. V lost 1 base, J lost 6 bases, and 13 bases lay in between. CDR1 is MGHRA, CDR2 YSYEKL, per germline. In the PCR, 60 Vbeta and 13 Jbeta primers were used. The repertoire was sequenced with immunoSEQ multiplex PCR; TCRdb's copy has only in-frame clones and lacks some. This listing includes around 42,000 clones. This receptor was identified in a man aged 25 to 40 in good health and CMV-seronegative. The chain links TRBV4-1 to TRBJ2-7, with TRBD2 as a possible D gene (6 bases). The sample taken for sequencing was PBMCs. CDR3 protein: CASSQARPGSEQYF. The CDR3 DNA is TGCGCCAGCAGCCAAGCCCGACCCGGGAGCGAGCAGTACTTC.